Following are 3 T cell receptor beta chains from one sample sequenced in a study of T cells in Graves' hyperthyroidism and ophthalmopathy (dated by TCRdb to the late 2010s). Receptors were amplified or captured by multiplex PCR. This sample was sequenced with an Illumina HiSeq 2000. Amplification of TCR beta CDR3 regions was carried out from RNA transcripts. For the first round of RT-PCR on the TCR CDR3, the HTBI primer set was used together with the Qiagen OneStep RT-PCR kit. Clones were called with MiXCR by TCRdb after fastp trimmed the public reads at Q25, and only in-frame beta chains were retained. CDR3 protein sequences are deduplicated, and each keeps its most common genes and DNA. The sample contains some 560,000 distinct CDR3 sequences, about 14% of them found a single time. The top ten clones comprise 11% to 15% of the sample. Sequenced material: blood. The origin of the receptors is a woman in her forties with Graves' hyperthyroidism.

This clonotype was counted once. V is TRBV3-1 and J is TRBJ2-7; 9 bases are shared with TRBD1. CDR1 is LGHDT and CDR2 is YNNKEL in the germline V gene (reference sequence). CDR3 size: 15 residues. Losses at the gene ends were 1 base for V and 4 bases for J; bases not matched to a gene: 5. For the CDR3, the DNA is TGTGCCAGCAGCCAAGCTGGGACAGGGCTTTACGAGCAGTACTTC. This translates into CASSQAGTGLYEQYF.

The sample holds a few counts of this clonotype. The chain couples TRBV20-1 to TRBJ2-5; D gene ambiguous. Trimming took 0 bases from V and 6 from J, leaving 5 bases between them. Germline CDR1 reads DFQATT; CDR2 reads SNEGSKA (reference sequence). The CDR3 totals 11 residues. CDR3 nucleotide sequence: TGCAGTGCTAGAGATCAGCAGACCCAGTACTTC. Encoded protein: CSARDQQTQYF.

This clonotype showed up many times. The CDR3 loop reads CSVEDLTGVGNTGELFF. CDR3 nucleotide sequence: TGCAGCGTTGAAGACCTGACAGGGGTTGGGAACACCGGGGAGCTGTTTTTT. The chain employs TRBV29-1 and TRBJ2-2; 8 positions agree with TRBD1. V gave up 0 bases and J gave up 1 base; unmatched junction bases: 7. Germline V gene lookup returns CDR1 SQVTM and CDR2 ANQGSEA. This CDR3 is built from 17 residues.